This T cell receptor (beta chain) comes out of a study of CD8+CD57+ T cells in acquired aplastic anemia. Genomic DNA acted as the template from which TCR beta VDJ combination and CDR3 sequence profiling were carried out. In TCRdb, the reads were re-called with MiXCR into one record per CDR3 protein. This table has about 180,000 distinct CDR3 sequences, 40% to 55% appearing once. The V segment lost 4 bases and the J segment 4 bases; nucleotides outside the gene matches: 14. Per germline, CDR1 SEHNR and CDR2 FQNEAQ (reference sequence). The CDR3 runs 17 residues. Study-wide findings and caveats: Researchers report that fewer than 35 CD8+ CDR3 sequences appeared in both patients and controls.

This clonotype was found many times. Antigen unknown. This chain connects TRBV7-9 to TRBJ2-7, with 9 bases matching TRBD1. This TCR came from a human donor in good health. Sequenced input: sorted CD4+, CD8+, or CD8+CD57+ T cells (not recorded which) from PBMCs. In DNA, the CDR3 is TGTGCCAGCAGCTCAGGAGGCGGGGGACAGGGCCTTTACGAGCAGTACTTC. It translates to CASSSGGGGQGLYEQYF.